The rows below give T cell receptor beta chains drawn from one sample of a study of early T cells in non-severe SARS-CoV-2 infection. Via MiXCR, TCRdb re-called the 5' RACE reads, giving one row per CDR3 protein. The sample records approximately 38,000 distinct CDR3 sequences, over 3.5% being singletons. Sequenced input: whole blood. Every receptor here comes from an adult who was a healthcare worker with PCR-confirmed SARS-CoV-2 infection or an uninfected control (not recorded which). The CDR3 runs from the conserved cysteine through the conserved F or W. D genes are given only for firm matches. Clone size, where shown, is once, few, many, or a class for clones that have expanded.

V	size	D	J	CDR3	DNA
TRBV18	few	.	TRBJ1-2	CASSPQTGPSNYGYTF	TGTGCCAGCTCACCACAAACAGGCCCATCTAACTATGGCTACACCTTC
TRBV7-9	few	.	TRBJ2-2	CASSSRQSNTGELFF	TGTGCCAGCAGCTCGAGACAGTCCAACACCGGGGAGCTGTTTTTT
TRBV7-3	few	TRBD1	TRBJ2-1	CASSFGQGGPNEQFF	TGTGCCAGCAGCTTTGGACAGGGAGGACCCAATGAGCAGTTCTTC
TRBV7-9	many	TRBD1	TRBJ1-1	CAGVTGGVAEAFF	TGTGCCGGAGTAACAGGGGGCGTCGCTGAAGCTTTCTTT
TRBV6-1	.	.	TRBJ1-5	CASSEQYNQPQHF	TGTGCCAGCAGTGAACAGTACAATCAGCCCCAGCATTTT
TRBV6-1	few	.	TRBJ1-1	CASSEPLGLGTEAFF	TGTGCCAGCAGTGAACCACTGGGGTTAGGCACTGAAGCTTTCTTT
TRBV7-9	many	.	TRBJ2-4	CASSGAKNIQYF	TGTGCCAGCAGCGGAGCCAAAAACATTCAGTACTTC
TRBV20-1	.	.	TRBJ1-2	CSARDRQANYGYTF	TGCAGTGCTAGAGATCGACAGGCTAACTATGGCTACACCTTC
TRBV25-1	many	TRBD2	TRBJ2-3	CASTDPAGGPDTQYF	TGTGCCAGCACCGATCCAGCGGGAGGGCCAGATACGCAGTATTTT
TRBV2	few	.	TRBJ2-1	CASMPYNEQFF	TGTGCCAGCATGCCCTACAATGAGCAGTTCTTC
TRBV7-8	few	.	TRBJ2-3	CASSLETGLYTQYF	TGTGCCAGCAGCTTAGAGACGGGGTTATATACGCAGTATTTT
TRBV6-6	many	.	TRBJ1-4	CASSYGGGGEKLFF	TGTGCCAGCAGTTACGGAGGGGGTGGTGAAAAACTGTTTTTT
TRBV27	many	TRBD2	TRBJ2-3	CASRPRGGQTDTQYF	TGTGCCAGCAGGCCCCGCGGGGGGCAAACAGATACGCAGTATTTT
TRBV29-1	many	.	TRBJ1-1	CSVRTGFDTEAFF	TGCAGCGTGAGAACAGGGTTCGACACTGAAGCTTTCTTT
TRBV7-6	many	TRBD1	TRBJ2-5	CASSFAGTGETQYF	TGTGCCAGCAGCTTTGCGGGGACAGGAGAGACCCAGTACTTC
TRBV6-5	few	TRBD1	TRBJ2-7	CASSWSYQGGQGYEQYF	TGTGCCAGCAGTTGGTCGTATCAGGGGGGACAGGGCTACGAGCAGTACTTC
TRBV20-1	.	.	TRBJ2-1	CSAENYNEQFF	TGCAGTGCCGAAAATTATAATGAGCAGTTCTTC
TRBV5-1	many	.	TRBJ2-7	CAIWASRDHSYEQYF	TGCGCCATCTGGGCTTCGCGGGACCACTCCTACGAGCAGTACTTC
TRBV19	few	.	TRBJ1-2	CASTTLPGGPNYGYTF	TGTGCCAGTACTACACTCCCAGGCGGACCTAACTATGGCTACACCTTC
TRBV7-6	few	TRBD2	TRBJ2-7	CASSLVGRTSGVYEQYF	TGTGCCAGCAGCTTAGTCGGCCGAACTAGCGGGGTCTACGAGCAGTACTTC
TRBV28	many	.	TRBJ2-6	CASSFPRAGANVLTF	TGTGCCAGCAGTTTCCCGAGGGCTGGGGCCAACGTCCTGACTTTC
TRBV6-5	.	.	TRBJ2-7	CASSSQTLNTYEQYF	TGTGCCAGCAGTTCCCAGACACTCAACACCTACGAGCAGTACTTC
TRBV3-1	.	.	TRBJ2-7	CASSRGRSSYEQYF	TGTGCCAGCAGCCGGGGCAGAAGCTCCTACGAGCAGTACTTC
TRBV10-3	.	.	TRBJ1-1	CAISGATEAFF	TGTGCCATCAGCGGGGCCACTGAAGCTTTCTTT
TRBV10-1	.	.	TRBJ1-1	CASSGDWNTEAFF	TGCGCCAGCAGTGGGGACTGGAACACTGAAGCTTTCTTT
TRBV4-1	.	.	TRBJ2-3	CASSQEQVPSTDTQYF	TGCGCCAGCAGCCAAGAACAGGTTCCCTCCACAGATACGCAGTATTTT
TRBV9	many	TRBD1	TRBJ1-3	CASSAGQAAGNTIYF	TGTGCCAGCAGCGCAGGACAGGCCGCCGGAAACACCATATATTTT
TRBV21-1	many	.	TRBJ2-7	CASSKVAGEHYEQYF	TGTGCCAGCAGCAAAGTCGCAGGGGAACACTACGAGCAGTACTTC
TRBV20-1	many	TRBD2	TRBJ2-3	CSAPRTSGASTDTQYF	TGCAGTGCTCCTAGGACTAGCGGGGCTAGCACAGATACGCAGTATTTT
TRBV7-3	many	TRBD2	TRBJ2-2	CASSHLAGGPGELFF	TGTGCCAGCAGCCATCTAGCGGGAGGGCCCGGGGAGCTGTTTTTT
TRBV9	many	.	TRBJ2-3	CASSVGGEDTQYF	TGTGCCAGCAGCGTAGGCGGGGAGGATACGCAGTATTTT
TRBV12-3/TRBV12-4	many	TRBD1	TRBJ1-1	CASSFDDRGQAFF	TGTGCCAGCAGTTTCGATGACAGGGGCCAAGCTTTCTTT
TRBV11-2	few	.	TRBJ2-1	CASSLFISSNEQFF	TGTGCCAGCAGCCTCTTTATCTCATCGAATGAGCAGTTCTTC
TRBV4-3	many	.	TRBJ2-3	CASSQEWTKLTDTQYF	TGCGCCAGCAGCCAAGAGTGGACCAAGCTCACAGATACGCAGTATTTT
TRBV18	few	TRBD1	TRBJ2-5	CASAPQGAETQYF	TGTGCCAGCGCTCCTCAGGGGGCCGAGACCCAGTACTTC
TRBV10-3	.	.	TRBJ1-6	CAISDVVYNSPLHF	TGTGCCATCAGTGATGTGGTTTATAATTCACCCCTCCACTTT
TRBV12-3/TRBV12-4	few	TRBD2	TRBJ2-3	CASSLTSGVSTDTQYF	TGTGCCAGCAGTTTAACTAGCGGGGTAAGCACAGATACGCAGTATTTT
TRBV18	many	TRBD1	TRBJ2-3	CASSPPEQGGDTQYF	TGTGCCAGCTCACCACCGGAACAGGGGGGAGATACGCAGTATTTT
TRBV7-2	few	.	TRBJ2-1	CASSFGPVTYNEQFF	TGTGCCAGCAGCTTCGGACCGGTGACCTACAATGAGCAGTTCTTC
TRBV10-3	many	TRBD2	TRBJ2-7	CAISERLAGVGYEQYF	TGTGCCATCAGTGAGAGACTAGCGGGAGTCGGCTACGAGCAGTACTTC